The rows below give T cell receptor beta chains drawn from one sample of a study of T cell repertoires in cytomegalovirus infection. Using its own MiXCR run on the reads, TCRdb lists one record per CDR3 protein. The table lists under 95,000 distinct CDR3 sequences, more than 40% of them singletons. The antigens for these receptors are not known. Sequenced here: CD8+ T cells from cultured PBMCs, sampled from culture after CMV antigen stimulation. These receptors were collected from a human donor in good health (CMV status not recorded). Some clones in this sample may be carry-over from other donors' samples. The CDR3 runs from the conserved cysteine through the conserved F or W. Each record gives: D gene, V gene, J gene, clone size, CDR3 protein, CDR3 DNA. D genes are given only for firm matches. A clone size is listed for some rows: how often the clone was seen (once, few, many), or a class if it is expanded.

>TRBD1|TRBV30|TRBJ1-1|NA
CAWRYRGSNTEAFF
TGTGCCTGGAGATACAGGGGTTCGAACACTGAAGCTTTCTTT
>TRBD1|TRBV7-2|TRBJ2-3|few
CASDSGTGGEADTQYF
TGTGCCAGCGATTCGGGGACAGGGGGCGAGGCAGATACGCAGTATTTT
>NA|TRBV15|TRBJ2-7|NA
CATSRVRDYEQYF
TGTGCCACCAGCAGAGTCCGGGACTACGAGCAGTACTTC
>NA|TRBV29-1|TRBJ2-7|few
CSVEREPRTQYF
TGCAGCGTTGAGAGGGAACCACGAACTCAGTACTTC
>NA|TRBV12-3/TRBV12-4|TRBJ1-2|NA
CASTLRGTLNYGYTF
TGTGCCAGCACGCTCCGCGGGACTTTGAACTATGGCTACACCTTC
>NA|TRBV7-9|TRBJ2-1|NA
CATPPESAATIEQFF
TGTGCCACCCCACCCGAGTCCGCGGCAACCATTGAGCAGTTCTTC
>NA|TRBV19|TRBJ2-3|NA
CASTLGTSTDTQYF
TGTGCCAGTACCCTAGGGACTAGCACAGATACGCAGTATTTT
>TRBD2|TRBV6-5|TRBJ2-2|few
CASSYWGLAGTNSNTGELFF
TGTGCCAGCAGTTACTGGGGACTAGCGGGCACAAACTCGAACACCGGGGAGCTGTTTTTT
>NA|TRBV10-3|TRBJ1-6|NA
CAISDPGNPQNSPLHF
TGTGCCATCAGTGACCCCGGGAATCCCCAAAATTCACCCCTCCACTTT
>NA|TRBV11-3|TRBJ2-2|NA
CASSWGGGPNTGELFF
TGTGCCAGCAGCTGGGGGGGGGGGCCGAACACCGGGGAGCTGTTTTTT
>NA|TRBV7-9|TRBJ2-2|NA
CASRRTDLGTGELFF
TGTGCCAGCAGGCGGACAGACTTAGGGACCGGGGAGCTGTTTTTT
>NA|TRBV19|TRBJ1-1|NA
CASNGYTEAFF
TGTGCCAGTAATGGGTACACTGAAGCTTTCTTT
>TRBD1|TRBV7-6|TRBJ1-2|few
CASSTDRENYGYTF
TGTGCCAGCAGCACGGACAGGGAAAACTATGGCTACACCTTC
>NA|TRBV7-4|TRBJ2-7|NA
CASSLVSDSYEQYF
TGTGCCAGCAGCTTAGTATCGGACAGCTACGAGCAGTACTTC
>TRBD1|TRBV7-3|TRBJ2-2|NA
CASSLRIQGVTGELFF
TGTGCCAGCAGCTTACGTATCCAGGGGGTCACCGGGGAGCTGTTTTTT
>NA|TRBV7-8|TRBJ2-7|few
CASSLGSAGDYEQYF
TGTGCCAGCAGCTTAGGATCGGCAGGGGACTACGAGCAGTACTTC
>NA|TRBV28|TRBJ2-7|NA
CASSSPGLPYEQYF
TGTGCCAGCAGTTCTCCGGGTCTCCCCTACGAGCAGTACTTC
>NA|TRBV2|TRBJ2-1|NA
CAIGRENPYNEQFF
TGTGCCATCGGGCGGGAAAACCCCTACAATGAGCAGTTCTTC
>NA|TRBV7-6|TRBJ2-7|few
CASSPGSGYSSYEQYF
TGTGCCAGCAGCCCGGGGAGCGGGTATAGCTCCTACGAGCAGTACTTC
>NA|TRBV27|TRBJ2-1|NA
CASSLIALGGYNEQFF
TGTGCCAGCAGTTTAATTGCCCTTGGGGGTTACAATGAGCAGTTCTTC
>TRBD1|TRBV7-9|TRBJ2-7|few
CASSPQTGYGSYEQYF
TGTGCCAGCAGCCCGCAGACAGGGTATGGAAGCTACGAGCAGTACTTC
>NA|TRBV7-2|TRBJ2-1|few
CASAKRGERIHEQFF
TGTGCCAGCGCAAAGAGGGGGGAGAGGATACATGAGCAGTTCTTC
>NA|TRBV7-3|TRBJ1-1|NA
CASRSHAWGPTEAFF
TGTGCCAGCAGATCACATGCCTGGGGGCCCACTGAAGCTTTCTTT
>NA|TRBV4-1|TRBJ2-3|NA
CASSQDSRRGASTDTQYF
TGCGCCAGCAGCCAAGATAGTCGAAGGGGAGCAAGCACAGATACGCAGTATTTT
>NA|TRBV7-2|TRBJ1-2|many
CASSPYPGYGYGYTF
TGTGCCAGCAGCCCTTATCCGGGATATGGCTATGGCTACACCTTC
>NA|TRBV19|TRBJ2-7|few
CASSSHVYEQYF
TGTGCCAGTAGTTCTCACGTCTACGAGCAGTACTTC
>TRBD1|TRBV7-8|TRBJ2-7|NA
CASSVLPGQGYEQYF
TGTGCCAGCAGCGTATTACCGGGACAGGGGTACGAGCAGTACTTC
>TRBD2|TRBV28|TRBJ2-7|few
CASRSILRESAYEQYF
TGTGCCAGCCGCTCGATCCTGCGGGAGTCCGCCTACGAGCAGTACTTC
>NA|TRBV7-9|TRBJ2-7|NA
CASSLTLYEQYF
TGTGCCAGCAGCTTAACCCTCTACGAGCAGTACTTC
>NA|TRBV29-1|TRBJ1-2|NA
CSLYLGGGLGYTF
TGCAGCCTTTACCTTGGAGGGGGGCTTGGCTACACCTTC
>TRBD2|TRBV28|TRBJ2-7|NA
CASSPPRTSGYEQYF
TGTGCCAGCAGCCCCCCGAGGACTAGCGGATACGAGCAGTACTTC
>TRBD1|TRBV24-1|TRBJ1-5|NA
CATSDNRGGADQHF
TGTGCCACCAGTGATAACAGGGGGGGGGCCGACCAGCATTTT
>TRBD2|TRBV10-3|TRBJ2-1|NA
CAISEPGLAENNEQFF
TGTGCCATCAGTGAGCCAGGACTAGCGGAGAACAATGAGCAGTTCTTC
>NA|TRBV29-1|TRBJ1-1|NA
CSAAGEVMNTEAFF
TGCAGCGCCGCGGGGGAAGTCATGAACACTGAAGCTTTCTTT
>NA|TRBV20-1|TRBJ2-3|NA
CSAPQEGGSTDTQYF
TGCAGTGCTCCACAGGAAGGGGGTAGCACAGATACGCAGTATTTT
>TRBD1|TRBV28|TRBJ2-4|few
CASRHTGDIQYF
TGTGCCAGCAGACACACAGGGGACATTCAGTACTTC
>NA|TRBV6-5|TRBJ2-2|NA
CRGGGNTGELFF
TGTCGCGGAGGGGGAAACACCGGGGAGCTGTTTTTT
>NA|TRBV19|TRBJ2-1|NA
CASSIGGNEQFF
TGTGCCAGTAGTATTGGTGGGAATGAGCAGTTCTTC
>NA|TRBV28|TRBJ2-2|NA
CAGRDSDTGELFF
TGTGCCGGCAGAGACTCCGACACCGGGGAGCTGTTTTTT
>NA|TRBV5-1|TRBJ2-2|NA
CASSGAGTGELFF
TGCGCCAGCAGTGGCGCCGGCACCGGGGAGCTGTTTTTT
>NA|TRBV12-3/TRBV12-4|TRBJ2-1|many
CASSLDSTYNEQFF
TGTGCCAGCAGTTTAGACAGTACCTACAATGAGCAGTTCTTC
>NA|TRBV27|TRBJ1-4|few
CASSFWGSGEKLFF
TGTGCCAGCAGTTTTTGGGGGTCAGGTGAAAAACTGTTTTTT
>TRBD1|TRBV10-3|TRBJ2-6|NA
CAISERDSRYGANVLTF
TGTGCCATCAGTGAGCGGGACAGTCGATATGGGGCCAACGTCCTGACTTTC
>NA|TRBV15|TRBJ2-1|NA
CATSSASETATTNPHNEQFF
TGTGCCACCAGCAGTGCCTCGGAGACAGCGACCACGAACCCACACAATGAGCAGTTCTTC
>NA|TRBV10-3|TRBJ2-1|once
CAIRSLATAYNEQFF
TGTGCCATCAGGTCCCTAGCGACTGCTTACAATGAGCAGTTCTTC